This T cell receptor (beta chain) was captured in a study of tumor and adjacent non-tumor tissue in lung cancer. Background on the study: On average, productive TCRbeta reads reached 4 million to 5 million per sample.

The CDR3 runs to 14 residues. Per the germline V gene, CDR1 is SGHRS and CDR2 is YFSETQ. Between the trimmed V and J ends, which lost 4 bases and 6 bases, there was a span of 13 bases. Only a few counts were recorded for this clonotype. The antigen is not known. TCRbeta libraries were built with three rounds of nested PCR, modified from ARM-PCR. One entry per CDR3 protein, called by TCRdb with MiXCR from the multiplex PCR reads. The sample yields 65,000 to 75,000 distinct CDR3 sequences, 73% seen once. General study results and limits: TCR diversity was significantly greater in tumor than normal lung tissue. Top 100 clones took a larger repertoire share in normal lung.

The template was RNA from unsorted bulk tissue. The receptor comes from a man aged 55-75 years with non-small cell lung cancer. V and J are TRBV5-1 and TRBJ2-2, with D maybe TRBD1 (6 bases). The source material was lung tumor tissue. The CDR3 sequence is CASSDPGTPGELFF. CDR3 bases: TGCGCCAGCAGCGACCCCGGGACACCCGGGGAGCTGTTTTTT.